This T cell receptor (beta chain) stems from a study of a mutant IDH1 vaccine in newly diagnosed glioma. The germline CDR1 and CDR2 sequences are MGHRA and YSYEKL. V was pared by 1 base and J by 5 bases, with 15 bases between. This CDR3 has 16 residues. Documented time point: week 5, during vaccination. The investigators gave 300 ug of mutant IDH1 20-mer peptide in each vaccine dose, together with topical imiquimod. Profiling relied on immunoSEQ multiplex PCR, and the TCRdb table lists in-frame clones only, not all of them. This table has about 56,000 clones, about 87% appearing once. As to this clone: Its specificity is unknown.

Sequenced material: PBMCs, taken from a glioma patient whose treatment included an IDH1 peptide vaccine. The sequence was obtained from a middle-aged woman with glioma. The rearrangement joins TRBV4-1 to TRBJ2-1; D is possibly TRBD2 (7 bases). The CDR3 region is CASSQGWGGIDNEQFF. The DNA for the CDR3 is TGCGCCAGCAGCCAAGGGTGGGGGGGCATCGACAATGAGCAGTTCTTC.